This T cell receptor beta chain was sequenced in a study of vaccination and CD4 T cells after COVID-19. Overall study context: Four females and six males made up the convalescents, with two Hispanic.

Study observations and caveats: The researchers studied relatively few convalescent patients and omitted early post-infection timepoints.

Regarding time point: late sampling 161 to 241 days after vaccination in three convalescent patients. Treatment indicated: approximately nine-day PBMC culture with coronavirus spike peptide pools or control peptides (ViraFEST assay). Dates of PCR positivity, March to December 2020, preceded the US Alpha, Beta and Delta variants. V was clipped by 7 bases and J by 3 bases; unmatched bases: 5. The length of the CDR3 is 13 residues. Germline CDR1 DFQATT, CDR2 SNEGSKA (reference sequence). This clonotype occurred a few times. Its target is unknown. CD4+ T cells that had been cultured provided DNA sequenced with the Oncomine TCR Beta short-read assay. After culture, CD4+ T cells served as the source for genomic DNA extraction. TCRdb reprocessed the PCR reads via MiXCR and lists one record per CDR3 protein. The sample consists of about 22,000 distinct CDR3 sequences, less than 45% of them appearing once.

The chain is built from TRBV20-1 and TRBJ2-3, with 9 bases matching TRBD2. The clonotype originates from a human donor who had recovered from COVID-19. Sequenced material: CD4+ T cells from blood, cultured in vitro, taken about 7 months after SARS-CoV-2 vaccination. CDR3 in amino acids: CSGTSGLTDTQYF. CDR3 DNA: TGCAGTGGAACTAGCGGGCTGACAGATACGCAGTATTTT.